The 8 T cell receptor beta chains presented below share a single source sample, sequenced in a study of cytomegalovirus exposure and HLA in healthy donors. Use of 60 Vbeta and 13 Jbeta primers characterized the PCR. Libraries were prepared by immunoSEQ multiplex PCR; TCRdb keeps only in-frame clonotypes and omits some of them. The data show over 200,000 clones, more than 75% seen once. The material sequenced was PBMCs. All receptors derive from a man in his forties or fifties in good health and CMV-seropositive.

This clone appeared a few times. At the DNA level, this CDR3 is encoded by other sequences in the same sample as well. This rearrangement joins TRBV11-2 to TRBJ2-7; TRBD1 matches 9 bases. The CDR3 sequence is 14 residues long. V lost 3 bases to trimming and J lost 1 base; unmatched junction nucleotides: 1. Germline-derived CDR1 and CDR2 are SGHAT and FQNNGV. DNA for the CDR3: TGTGCCAGCAGCTTGGGGACAGGGTCCTACGAGCAGTACTTC. Protein sequence: CASSLGTGSYEQYF.

This clone was counted between two and nine times. The chain combines TRBV7-2 with TRBJ1-5; possibly TRBD1 for D (6 bases). The CDR3 extends over 13 amino acids. V was trimmed by 5 bases and J by 5 bases, leaving 10 bases between them. The V gene's germline CDR1 is SGHTA and CDR2 FQGNSA. For the CDR3, the DNA is TGTGCCAGCAGCCAACACAGGGATCAGCCCCAGCATTTT. It encodes CASSQHRDQPQHF.

This chain connects TRBV30 to TRBJ2-3; 8 bases agree with TRBD2. V lost 1 base and J lost 1; bases outside the gene matches: 7. The CDR3 extends over 16 amino acids. Germline V gene lookup returns CDR1 GTSNPN and CDR2 SVGIG (reference sequence). In nucleotides, the CDR3 is TGTGCCTGGAGTGGGGGACTAGTTTGGGGCACAGATACGCAGTATTTT. Encoded protein: CAWSGGLVWGTDTQYF.

This chain links TRBV5-6 with TRBJ2-1, with TRBD1 as a possible D gene (6 bases). Germline V gene sequence: CDR1 SGHDT, CDR2 YYEEEE. CDR3 length: 14 residues. With 6 bases removed from V and 7 bases from J, the gap between germline ends came to 17 bases. CDR3 sequence reads: CASTTGPRWNEQFF. The DNA of the CDR3 is TGTGCCAGCACCACAGGGCCCCGTTGGAATGAGCAGTTCTTC. Full variable domain (rest looked up from reference TRBV5-6 and TRBJ2-1): DAGVTQSPTHLIKTRGQQVTLRCSPKSGHDTVSWYQQALGQGPQFIFQYYEEEERQRGNFPDRFSGHQFPNYSSELNVNALLLGDSALYLCASTTGPRWNEQFFGPGTRLTVL.

The chain combines TRBV5-4 with TRBJ2-1; 8 nucleotides agree with TRBD2. The ends lost 2 bases at V and 6 bases at J; junction bases unmatched: 4. Germline-derived CDR1 and CDR2 are SGHNT and YYREEE (reference sequence). The CDR3 sequence is 14 residues long. The chain's CDR3 is CASSLWTSSNEQFF. In nucleotides, the CDR3 is TGTGCCAGCAGCTTATGGACTAGCAGCAATGAGCAGTTCTTC. Together with reference TRBV5-4 and TRBJ2-1, the CDR3 gives the full variable domain: ETGVTQSPTHLIKTRGQQVTLRCSSQSGHNTVSWYQQALGQGPQFIFQYYREEENGRGNFPPRFSGLQFPNYSSELNVNALELDDSALYLCASSLWTSSNEQFFGPGTRLTVL.

This rearrangement joins TRBV6-1 to TRBJ1-3, with 7 bases identical to TRBD1. Germline V gene lookup returns CDR1 MNHNS and CDR2 SASEGT. CDR3 length equals 15 residues. Germline trimming cut 5 bases from V and 0 bases from J; bases unmatched to any gene: 4. CDR3 nucleotides: TGTGCCAGCAGTACAGGGGCTAGCTCTGGAAACACCATATATTTT. Encoded protein: CASSTGASSGNTIYF.

V gene TRBV7-2 combines with J gene TRBJ2-3; D may be TRBD1 (6 bases). CDR3 length equals 14 residues. CDR1 and CDR2 from the germline V gene are SGHTA and FQGNSA. V was pared by 3 bases and J by 4 bases, with 11 bases between. As DNA, the CDR3 is TGTGCCAGCAGCTTGGGTGGGGGCGCAGATACGCAGTATTTT. It is translated as CASSLGGGADTQYF.

The chain employs TRBV7-9 and TRBJ1-1, with TRBD1 matching over 9 bases. This CDR3 has 14 amino acids. J was trimmed by 6 bases and V by 8 bases; bases with no gene match: 10. Per the germline V gene, CDR1 is SEHNR and CDR2 is FQNEAQ (reference sequence). Here the CDR3 reads CASETGGGYAEAFF. CDR3 sequence (DNA): TGTGCCAGCGAGACAGGGGGAGGATACGCTGAAGCTTTCTTT.